The T cell receptor (beta chain) described here comes from a study of T cell repertoires in cytomegalovirus infection. About the research overall: Matching HLA type and CMV infection were both indicated by public TCR beta signatures. Study-wide findings and caveats: HLA-C-restricted TCR beta clonotypes specific for CMV led the ex vivo response. Of the TCR beta families, the public ones yielded a cumulative frequency that identified carriers of CMV plus the relevant HLA.

Between the trimmed V and J ends, which lost 7 bases and 8 bases, there was a span of 11 bases. CDR3 length: 12 residues. TCRdb re-analysed the reads in MiXCR, keeping a single row per CDR3 protein. There are roughly 310,000 distinct CDR3 sequences in the sample; roughly 17% occur only once, and more than 10% lies in the top ten. In its sample, this clonotype was seen many times. Its target is not known. This TCR derives from a human donor in good health (CMV status not recorded). Some clones in this sample may be carry-over from other donors' samples. The sample consisted of PBMCs. J is TRBJ1-4 and V is TRBV12-3 or TRBV12-4; D possibly corresponds to TRBD1 (5 bases). CDR3 nucleotide sequence: TGTGCCAGCACAGGGTCCGGCGAAAAACTGTTTTTT. Protein: CASTGSGEKLFF.